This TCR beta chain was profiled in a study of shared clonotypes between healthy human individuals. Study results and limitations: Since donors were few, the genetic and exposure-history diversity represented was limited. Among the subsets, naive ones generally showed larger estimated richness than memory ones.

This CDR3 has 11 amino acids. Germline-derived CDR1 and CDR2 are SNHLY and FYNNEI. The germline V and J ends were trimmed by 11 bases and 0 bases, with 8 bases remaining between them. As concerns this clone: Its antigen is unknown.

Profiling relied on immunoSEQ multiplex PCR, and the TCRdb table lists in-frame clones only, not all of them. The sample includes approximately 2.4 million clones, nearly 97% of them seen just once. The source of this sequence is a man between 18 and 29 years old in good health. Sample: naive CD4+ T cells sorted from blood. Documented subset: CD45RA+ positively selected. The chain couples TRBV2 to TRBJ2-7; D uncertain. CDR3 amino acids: CAPKLSYEQYF. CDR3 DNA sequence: TGTGCCCCTAAGCTCTCCTACGAGCAGTACTTC.